This T cell receptor beta chain was observed in a study of OX40 agonist ivuxolimab in advanced cancers. Study overall: While on treatment, patients had intravenous ivuxolimab at 0.01 to 10 mg/kg every 2 weeks. Study outcomes and limitations: Averaging showed that CD8+ T cells had more expanded clones than CD4+ did. At 0.1 to 3.0 mg/kg, clonal expansion of CD4+ and CD8+ blood T cells had occurred by week 6.

TCRdb's copy holds only in-frame clones and misses some; the assay was immunoSEQ multiplex PCR. Of fewer than 85,000 clones in the sample, 90% were seen once. Patients who had autoimmune disease history or got systemic immunosuppression were left out. The germline V and J ends were trimmed by 6 bases and 6 bases, with 8 bases remaining between them. The CDR3 spans 12 residues. Germline V lookup: CDR1 LNHDA, CDR2 SQIVND (reference sequence). Details on this clone: Its target is not known.

V usage is TRBV19 and J usage is TRBJ2-2; no firm D call. The TCR was taken from an adult with an advanced solid tumor such as melanoma, head and neck, liver or kidney cancer. The sample was CD4+ or CD8+ T cells sorted from blood, taken in a trial of the OX40 agonist ivuxolimab. CDR3 coding DNA: TGTGCCAGTAGCAGGATACCCGGGGAGCTGTTTTTT. Its translation: CASSRIPGELFF.